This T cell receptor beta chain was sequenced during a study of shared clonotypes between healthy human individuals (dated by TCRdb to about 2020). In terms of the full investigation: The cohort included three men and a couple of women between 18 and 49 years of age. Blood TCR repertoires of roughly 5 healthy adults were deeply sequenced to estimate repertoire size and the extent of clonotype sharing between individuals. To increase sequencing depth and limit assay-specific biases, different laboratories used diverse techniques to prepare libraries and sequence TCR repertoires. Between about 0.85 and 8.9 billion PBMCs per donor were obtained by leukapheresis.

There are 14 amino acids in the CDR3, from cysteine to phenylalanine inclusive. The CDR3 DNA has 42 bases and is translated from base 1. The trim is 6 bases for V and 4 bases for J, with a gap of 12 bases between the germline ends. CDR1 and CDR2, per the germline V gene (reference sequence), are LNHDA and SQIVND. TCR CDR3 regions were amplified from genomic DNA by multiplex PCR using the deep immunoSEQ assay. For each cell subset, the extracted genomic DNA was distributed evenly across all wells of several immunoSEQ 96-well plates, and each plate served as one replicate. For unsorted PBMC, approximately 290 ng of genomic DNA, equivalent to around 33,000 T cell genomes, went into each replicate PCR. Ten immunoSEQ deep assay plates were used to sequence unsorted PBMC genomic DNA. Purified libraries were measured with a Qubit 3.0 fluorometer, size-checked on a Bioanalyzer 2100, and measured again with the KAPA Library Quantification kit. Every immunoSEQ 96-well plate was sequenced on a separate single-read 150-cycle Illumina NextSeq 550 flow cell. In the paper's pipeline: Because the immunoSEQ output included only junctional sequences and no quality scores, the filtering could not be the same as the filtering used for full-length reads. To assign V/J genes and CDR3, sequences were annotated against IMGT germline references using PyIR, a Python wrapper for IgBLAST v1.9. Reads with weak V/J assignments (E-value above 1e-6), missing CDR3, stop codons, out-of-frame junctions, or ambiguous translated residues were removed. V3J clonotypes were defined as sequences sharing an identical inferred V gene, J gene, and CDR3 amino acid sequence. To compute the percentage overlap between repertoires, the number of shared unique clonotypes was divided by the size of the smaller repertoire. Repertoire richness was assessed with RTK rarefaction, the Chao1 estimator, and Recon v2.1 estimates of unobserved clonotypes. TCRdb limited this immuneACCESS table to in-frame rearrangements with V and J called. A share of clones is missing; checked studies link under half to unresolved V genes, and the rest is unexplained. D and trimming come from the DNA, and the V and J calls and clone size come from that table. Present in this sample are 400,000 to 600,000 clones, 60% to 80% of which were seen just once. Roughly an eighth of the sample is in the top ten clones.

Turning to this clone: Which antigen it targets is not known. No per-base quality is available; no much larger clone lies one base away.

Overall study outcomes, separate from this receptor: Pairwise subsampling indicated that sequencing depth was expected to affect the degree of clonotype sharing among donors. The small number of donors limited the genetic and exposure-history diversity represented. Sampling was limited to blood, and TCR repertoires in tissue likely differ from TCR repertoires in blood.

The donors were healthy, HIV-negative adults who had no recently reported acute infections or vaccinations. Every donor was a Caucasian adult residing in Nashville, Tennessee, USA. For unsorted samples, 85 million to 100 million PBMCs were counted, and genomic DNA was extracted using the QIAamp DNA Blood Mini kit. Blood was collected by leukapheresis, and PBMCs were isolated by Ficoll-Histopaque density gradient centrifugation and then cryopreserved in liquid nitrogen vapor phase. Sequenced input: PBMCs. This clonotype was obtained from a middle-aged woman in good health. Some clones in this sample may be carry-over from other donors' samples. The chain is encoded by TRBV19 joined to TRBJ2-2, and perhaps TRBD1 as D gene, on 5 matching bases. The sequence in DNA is TGTGCCAGTAGGGGCACAGGTATCACCGGGGAGCTGTTTTTT. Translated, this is CASRGTGITGELFF. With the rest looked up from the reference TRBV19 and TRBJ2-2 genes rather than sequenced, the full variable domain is DGGITQSPKYLFRKEGQNVTLSCEQNLNHDAMYWYRQDPGQGLRLIYYSQIVNDFQKGDIAEGYSVSREKKESFPLTVTSAQKNPTAFYLCASRGTGITGELFFGEGSRLTVL.